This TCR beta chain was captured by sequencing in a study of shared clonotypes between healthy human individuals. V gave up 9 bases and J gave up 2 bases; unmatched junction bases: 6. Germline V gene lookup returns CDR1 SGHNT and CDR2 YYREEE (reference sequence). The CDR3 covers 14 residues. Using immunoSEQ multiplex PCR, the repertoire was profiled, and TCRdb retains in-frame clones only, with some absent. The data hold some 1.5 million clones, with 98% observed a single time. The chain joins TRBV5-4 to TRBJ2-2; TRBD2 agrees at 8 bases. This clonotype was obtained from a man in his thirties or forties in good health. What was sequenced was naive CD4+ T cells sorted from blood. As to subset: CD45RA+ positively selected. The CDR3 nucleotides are TGTGCCACCAATAGCGGGACCAACACCGGGGAGCTGTTTTTT. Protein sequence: CATNSGTNTGELFF.